This is a list of T cell receptor beta chains from one sample in a study of cytomegalovirus exposure and HLA in healthy donors. Clones were sequenced by immunoSEQ multiplex PCR, and TCRdb holds only the in-frame ones, with some missing. This table holds roughly 190,000 clones, approximately 88% found once. Material: PBMCs. Receptors originate from a woman aged 45-59 years in good health and CMV-seropositive. Both conserved end residues are trimmed from each CDR3. Each record gives: V gene, CDR3 protein.

TRBV10-1,ARLRWQGALGYT
TRBV2,ASSPLLGGEQY
TRBV7-2,ASSFGRGGSYEQY
TRBV27,ASTPQSQWSNEQF
TRBV4-3,ASSQDGANNEQF
TRBV7-2,ASSLDRVGNQPQH
TRBV7-9,ASSLDVGSTEAF
TRBV2,ASRQVSGNTIY
TRBV5-5,ASGRTGRDYEQY
TRBV5-4,ASSQEPSGGNQY
TRBV6-1,ASSEQVQGSKYGYT
TRBV18,ASSPSTDTQY
TRBV27,ASSHWDREGTEAF
TRBV18,ASSPNLAGASTDTQY
TRBV5-4,ASSSDSYSGNTIY
TRBV6-4,ASSAVALNTGELF
TRBV4-1,ASSQLAGGRETQY
TRBV11-2,ASSFGLGDRGYEQY
TRBV5-8,ASSLWQLDNSPLH
TRBV6-1,ARTGSGETQY
TRBV5-6,ASSPMDRDHREQY
TRBV7-9,ASGLIAGGPNTGELF
TRBV21-1,ASSKVMFSYEQY
TRBV5-1,ASSLEGGSNQPQH
TRBV5-1,ASSLVRGRPYEGYT
TRBV6-1,ASSGQVNTEAF
TRBV5-1,ASSLAWGTTNTGELF
TRBV11-3,ASSSQQGYEQY
TRBV7-9,ASSVDSASTDTQY
TRBV19,ASVSDSSYNEQF
TRBV5-1,ASSPGAQGGDTQY
TRBV7-9,ASSSLDSIYGYT
TRBV14,ASSQQQGPYGYT
TRBV10-3,AISPDRDQPQH
TRBV7-9,ASSRTGIYEQY
TRBV4-1,ASSQDHRANEQF
TRBV5-1,ASSLDRSPSDTQY
TRBV7-8,ASRLQQGRQETQY
TRBV28,ASIGLTAGRYEQY
TRBV4-1,ASSQDYPLWDTQY
TRBV9,ASSVGATGGEKLF
TRBV7-2,ASSLNRGQETQY
TRBV6-5,ASSSRQGYEKLF
TRBV14,ASSPVLRGGTEAF
TRBV19,ASSLRDSGNTIY
TRBV6-5,ASSSDFDPGNTIY
TRBV4-1,ASSQDRGEETQY
TRBV30,AWSVRASGTGSSPLH
TRBV5-6,ASSRGPGSNNQPQH
TRBV5-6,ASSNAQGNTIY
TRBV6-6,ASSAGLAEREQY
TRBV5-6,ASSMTGAWGRNTEAF
TRBV7-3,ASLLAVSYNEQF
TRBV19,ASSLRTSASQETQY
TRBV7-2,ASSPTGVKEKLF
TRBV7-9,ASRQGTVEKLF
TRBV27,ASNQRGEETQY